The entry that follows covers one TCR beta chain sequence. This record belongs to a study of shared clonotypes between healthy human individuals. The CDR3 spans 17 residues. CDR1 MDHEN and CDR2 SYDVKM come from the germline V gene. V was trimmed by 5 bases and J by 10 bases, leaving 26 bases between them. For each subset, genomic DNA was distributed in equal portions over several immunoSEQ plates. Replicate PCRs run on sorted subsets employed 200 ng DNA, approximately 30,000 T cell genomes. Assay: immunoSEQ multiplex PCR; the TCRdb copy retains only in-frame clones and omits some. The repertoire has 180,000 or so clones, just under 95% of them found once; the top ten carry around 0.067%.

Specimen: naive CD4+ T cells sorted from blood. Subset indicated: CD45RA+ positively selected. This TCR derives from a woman in her twenties or thirties in good health. The chain has TRBV28 and TRBJ1-4, with a tentative D call TRBD1 (5 bases). Written as DNA, the CDR3 is TGTGCCAGCAGTAGGGCTCTGGCCGGGACCTGGGGCGGAAAACTGTTTTTT. It codes for CASSRALAGTWGGKLFF.